Sequencing of this T cell receptor beta chain was carried out in a study of blood T cell repertoires in COVID-19. Study at large: In each case, the material was cDNA or gDNA derived from T cells, B-cell-depleted T cells, or PBMCs.

Measured with immunoSEQ multiplex PCR; TCRdb has only the in-frame clones, and not every one. There are 150,000 or so clones in the sample; 90% to 95% occur only once, and approximately 0.5% lies in the top ten. Trimming removed 1 base from V and 2 bases from J; junction bases left unmatched: 4. The CDR3 is 15 amino acids. Germline CDR1 is LGHNA and CDR2 is YNFKEQ. Sequenced material: peripheral blood. The source is a man between 50 and 59 years old with acute or convalescent COVID-19. J is TRBJ2-5 and V is TRBV4-2; TRBD1 matches 7 bases. The CDR3 loop is CASSQGQGQQETQYF. DNA for the CDR3: TGTGCCAGCAGCCAAGGACAGGGCCAACAAGAGACCCAGTACTTC.